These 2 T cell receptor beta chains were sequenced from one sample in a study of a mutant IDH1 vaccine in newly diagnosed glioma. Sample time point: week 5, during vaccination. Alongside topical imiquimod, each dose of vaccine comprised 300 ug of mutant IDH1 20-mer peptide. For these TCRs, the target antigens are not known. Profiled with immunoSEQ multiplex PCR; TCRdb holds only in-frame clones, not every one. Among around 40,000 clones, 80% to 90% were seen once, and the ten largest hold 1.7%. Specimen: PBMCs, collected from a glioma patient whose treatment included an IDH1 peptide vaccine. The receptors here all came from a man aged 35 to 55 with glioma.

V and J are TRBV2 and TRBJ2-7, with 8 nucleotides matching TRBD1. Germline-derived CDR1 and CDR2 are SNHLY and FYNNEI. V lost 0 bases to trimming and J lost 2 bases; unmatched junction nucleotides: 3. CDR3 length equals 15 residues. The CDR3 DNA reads TGTGCCAGCAGTGAAGCCCGACAGGGGACCTACGAGCAGTACTTC. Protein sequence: CASSEARQGTYEQYF.

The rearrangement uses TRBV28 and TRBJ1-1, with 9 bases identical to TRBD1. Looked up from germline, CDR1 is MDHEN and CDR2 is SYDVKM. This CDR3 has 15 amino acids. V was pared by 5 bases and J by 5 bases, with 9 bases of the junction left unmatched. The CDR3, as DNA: TGTGCCAGCAGTCCCGGACAGGGGTGGAGAACTGAAGCTTTCTTT. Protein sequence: CASSPGQGWRTEAFF. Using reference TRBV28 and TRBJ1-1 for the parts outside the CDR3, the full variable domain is DVKVTQSSRYLVKRTGEKVFLECVQDMDHENMFWYRQDPGLGLRLIYFSYDVKMKEKGDIPEGYSVSREKKERFSLILESASTNQTSMYLCASSPGQGWRTEAFFGQGTRLTVV.